The 26 T cell receptor beta chains below come from one sample, sequenced in a study of T-cell reconstitution after alpha-beta-depleted transplantation in children. Unique molecular identifiers were used in preparing the TCRbeta library. MiXCR was run by TCRdb on the PCR reads, yielding one entry per CDR3 protein. The sample includes approximately 490,000 distinct CDR3 sequences, around an eighth of them seen just once. The sample consisted of PBMCs from the stem cell graft donor, taken from the stem cell graft. Receptors originate from a human donor who donated a stem cell graft to a child with combined immunodeficiency.

This clonotype showed up many times. The chain uses TRBV12-3 or TRBV12-4 and TRBJ2-3; D is undetermined. The CDR3 length is 13 residues. Trimming shortened V by 2 bases and J by 3 bases, and 6 bases separated the two germline ends. The CDR3, as DNA: TGTGCCAGCAGTTTAAGGCAGACAGATACGCAGTATTTT. Translated, it gives CASSLRQTDTQYF.

The chain uses TRBV5-5 and TRBJ2-5; D is ambiguous. Trimming stripped 4 bases from V and 5 bases from J, with 18 bases between. The length of the CDR3 is 15 residues. Per the germline V gene, CDR1 is SGHKS and CDR2 is YYEKEE (reference sequence). Here the CDR3 DNA reads TGTGCCAGCAGCCAGTATCCTGGAAATCGGGAGACCCAGTACTTC. Translation gives CASSQYPGNRETQYF.

This clonotype came up a few times. The chain combines TRBV24-1 with TRBJ2-7; D not resolved. Germline V lookup: CDR1 KGHDR, CDR2 SFDVKD. The V end was cut by 2 bases, the J end by 4 bases, with 8 bases between. This CDR3 is built from 13 residues. The CDR3 spells CATSDSSSYEQYF. The CDR3 bases are TGTGCCACCAGTGATTCCTCTTCTTACGAGCAGTACTTC.

The rearrangement joins TRBV20-1 to TRBJ2-5; 9 nucleotides agree with TRBD2. Losses at the gene ends were 6 bases for V and 5 bases for J; bases not matched to a gene: 10. The germline V gene has CDR1 DFQATT and CDR2 SNEGSKA (reference sequence). The CDR3 is 14 residues long. The CDR3: CSALNSGSRETQYF. The CDR3 coding sequence is TGCAGTGCCTTAAATAGCGGGAGCCGGGAGACCCAGTACTTC.

This clonotype was seen only a few times. V is TRBV12-3 or TRBV12-4 and J is TRBJ2-7, with 7 bases fitting TRBD2. The CDR3 is 15 amino acids. With 3 bases clipped from V and 7 bases from J, the junction kept 12 bases outside the gene matches. The CDR3: CASSLGLGGVREQYF. The CDR3 coding sequence is TGTGCCAGCAGTTTGGGGTTGGGGGGGGTAAGGGAGCAGTACTTC.

There are a few counts of this clonotype. The chain employs TRBV4-3 and TRBJ2-7, with D unclear. The CDR3 consists of 16 residues. Trimming stripped 0 bases from V and 1 base from J, with 13 bases between. Germline V lookup: CDR1 LGHNA, CDR2 YSLEER. Here the CDR3 reads CASSQDGGRGSYEQYF. The CDR3 nucleotides read TGCGCCAGCAGCCAAGATGGCGGTAGAGGATCCTACGAGCAGTACTTC.

The chain is built from TRBV12-3 or TRBV12-4 and TRBJ2-5; D could derive from TRBD1 or TRBD2 (7 bases each). V dropped 4 bases and J dropped 5 bases, with 14 bases sitting between them. The CDR3 is 14 amino acids. The CDR3 sequence is CASSSHRGGETQYF. Here the CDR3 DNA reads TGTGCCAGCAGTTCCCACAGGGGAGGGGAGACCCAGTACTTC.

This sequence joins TRBV7-8 and TRBJ1-4; D not resolved. Germline CDR1 reads SGHVS; CDR2 reads FQNEAQ. The CDR3 has 14 residues. Trimming removed 1 base at V and 2 bases at J, with 5 bases between. CDR3 DNA sequence: TGTGCCAGCAGCTTAGATACGACTAATGAAAAACTGTTTTTT. Translation gives CASSLDTTNEKLFF.

Only a few counts were recorded for this clonotype. The rearrangement uses TRBV20-1 and TRBJ2-7; 12 positions match TRBD2. Per the germline V gene, CDR1 is DFQATT and CDR2 is SNEGSKA (reference sequence). CDR3 length: 15 residues. After removal of 4 bases from V and 4 bases from J, the junction contained 8 bases not matched to a gene. As DNA, the CDR3 is TGCAGTGCTACTAGACTAGCGGGAGAGTCATACGAGCAGTACTTC. Its protein is CSATRLAGESYEQYF.

Written as DNA, the CDR3 is TGTGCCAGCAGCAAAGGGCGGGAGTACACCGGGGAGCTGTTTTTT. This encodes CASSKGREYTGELFF. The genes are TRBV21-1 and TRBJ2-2; TRBD2 is the table's D call, not checked against the DNA. TRBV21-1 represents a pseudogene. The CDR3 is made up of 15 amino acids.

This clonotype appeared a few times. The chain has TRBV5-1 and TRBJ2-3, with 9 bases identical to TRBD1. This CDR3 region has 15 residues. V dropped 7 bases and J dropped 3; count of bases not matched to a gene: 9. Germline V gives CDR1 SGHRS, CDR2 YFSETQ. The CDR3 is CASQQQGANTDTQYF. CDR3 in DNA: TGCGCCAGCCAACAACAGGGGGCGAATACAGATACGCAGTATTTT.

The sample holds a few counts of this clonotype. This chain links TRBV7-9 with TRBJ2-5; D not resolved. The ends were cut back, 2 bases at V and 5 bases at J, with 9 bases in the middle. Germline V lookup: CDR1 SEHNR, CDR2 FQNEAQ (reference sequence). CDR3 length: 13 residues. The CDR3 reads CASSLPGVETQYF. The DNA of the CDR3 is TGTGCCAGCAGCTTACCTGGGGTTGAGACCCAGTACTTC. The full variable domain, its missing parts supplied by reference TRBV7-9 and TRBJ2-5, is DTGVSQNPRHKITKRGQNVTFRCDPISEHNRLYWYRQTLGQGPEFLTYFQNEAQLEKSRLLSDRFSAERPKGSFSTLEIQRTEQGDSAMYLCASSLPGVETQYFGPGTRLLVL.

This clonotype was seen only a few times. J is TRBJ2-5 and V is TRBV12-3 or TRBV12-4; TRBD1 agrees at 10 bases. CDR3 size: 17 residues. J was trimmed by 5 bases and V by 6 bases; bases with no gene match: 15. In DNA form, the CDR3 reads TGTGCCAGCAGCCCCATGTTCTTGACAGGGGGCGTGGAGACCCAGTACTTC. Translated: CASSPMFLTGGVETQYF.

This rearrangement joins TRBV27 to TRBJ2-7, with D tentatively TRBD1 (5 bases). This CDR3 is built from 15 residues. Germline V lookup: CDR1 MNHEY, CDR2 SMNVEV (reference sequence). The ends were cut back, 2 bases at V and 1 base at J, with 12 bases in the middle. CDR3 bases: TGTGCCAGCAGTTTAAATTCTCAGGGTTCCTACGAGCAGTACTTC. Its translation is CASSLNSQGSYEQYF.

This clonotype was observed a handful of times. The V and J genes are TRBV13 and TRBJ2-3; 9 bases agree with TRBD1. V gave up 3 bases and J gave up 0 bases; unmatched junction bases: 4. The CDR3 runs to 16 residues. In germline, CDR1 is PRHDT, CDR2 FYEKMQ (reference sequence). Here the CDR3 reads CASSFGTGSSTDTQYF. DNA for the CDR3: TGTGCCAGCAGCTTTGGGACAGGGTCTAGCACAGATACGCAGTATTTT. Based on the CDR3 plus reference TRBV13 and TRBJ2-3, the full variable domain is AAGVIQSPRHLIKEKRETATLKCYPIPRHDTVYWYQQGPGQDPQFLISFYEKMQSDKGSIPDRFSAQQFSDYHSELNMSSLELGDSALYFCASSFGTGSSTDTQYFGPGTRLTVL.

The J gene is TRBJ1-5, the V gene TRBV4-1; 7 bases match TRBD1. CDR1 is MGHRA and CDR2 is YSYEKL in the germline V gene. Unmatched junction bases numbered 5, after V lost 3 bases and J lost 6 bases. The CDR3 totals 14 residues. CDR3 nucleotide sequence: TGCGCCAGCAGCCACGCCGGGACAGCTCAGCCCCAGCATTTT. It is translated as CASSHAGTAQPQHF.

The CDR3: CSAEPGRTREKLFF. In nucleotides, the CDR3 is TGCAGTGCAGAGCCGGGTAGAACGCGCGAAAAACTGTTTTTT. The V and J genes are TRBV20-1 and TRBJ1-4; D uncertain. Trimming took 6 bases from V and 8 from J, leaving 19 bases between them. The CDR3 is 14 amino acids. Germline assignment: CDR1 DFQATT and CDR2 SNEGSKA (reference sequence).

V gene TRBV6-5 combines with J gene TRBJ2-3; D is uncertain. From germline, CDR1 is MNHEY and CDR2 SVGAGI. V was clipped by 4 bases and J by 8 bases, with 19 bases between them. The CDR3 spans 15 residues. The CDR3 is CASSSLLGPMGTQYF. The CDR3 coding sequence is TGTGCCAGCAGTTCCCTTCTTGGACCCATGGGTACGCAGTATTTT.

This chain joins TRBV12-3 or TRBV12-4 and TRBJ2-2; TRBD1 is a possible D gene (6 bases). Trimming cost V 6 bases and J 1 base, with 12 bases left between them. The CDR3 covers 15 residues. This chain's CDR3 is CASSHGQLNTGELFF. CDR3 bases: TGTGCCAGCAGCCACGGACAGCTGAACACCGGGGAGCTGTTTTTT.

CDR3 bases: TGTGCCAGCAGCTTAACGAGGGCTGGGAACACTGAAGCTTTCTTT. It codes for CASSLTRAGNTEAFF. V usage is TRBV7-3 and J usage is TRBJ1-1; D remains unclear. This CDR3 region has 15 residues. CDR1 is SGHTA, CDR2 FQGTGA, per germline. V was trimmed by 0 bases and J by 1 base, leaving 9 bases between them.

At least ten counts were recorded for this clonotype. The DNA for the CDR3 is TGCGCCAGCAGCCAAGTAGACCGAAGGGACGAGCAGTACTTC. Translation gives CASSQVDRRDEQYF. The gene calls are TRBV4-3 and TRBJ2-7; D gene unclear. The CDR3 contains 14 residues. The V and J ends lost 1 base and 5 bases respectively, with 12 bases between them. Per the germline V gene, CDR1 is LGHNA and CDR2 is YSLEER.

This clonotype was seen repeatedly, ten times or more. V usage is TRBV28 and J usage is TRBJ2-7; a weak D match, TRBD2 (7 bases). The germline V gene encodes CDR1 MDHEN and CDR2 SYDVKM. The CDR3 runs to 15 residues. Trimming shortened V by 3 bases and J by 2 bases, and 14 bases separated the two germline ends. The CDR3 region has the DNA TGTGCCAGCAGTTTGGGGGGGGCGCCCGCCTACGAGCAGTACTTC. This encodes CASSLGGAPAYEQYF. Full variable domain (missing parts from reference TRBV28 and TRBJ2-7): DVKVTQSSRYLVKRTGEKVFLECVQDMDHENMFWYRQDPGLGLRLIYFSYDVKMKEKGDIPEGYSVSREKKERFSLILESASTNQTSMYLCASSLGGAPAYEQYFGPGTRLTVT.

This clonotype appeared a few times. The chain joins TRBV14 to TRBJ2-2, with D perhaps assigned TRBD1 or TRBD2 (5 bases each). This CDR3 comprises 14 residues. The germline V and J ends were trimmed by 10 bases and 5 bases, with 17 bases remaining between them. Germline CDR1 SGHDN, CDR2 FVKESK. This CDR3 reads CATCRDQDTGELFF. The CDR3, as DNA: TGTGCCACCTGCCGGGACCAGGATACCGGGGAGCTGTTTTTT.

This clonotype was detected many times. The rearrangement joins TRBV7-3 to TRBJ2-3; D possibly matches TRBD1 or TRBD2 (6 bases each). Germline V gene sequence: CDR1 SGHTA, CDR2 FQGTGA. The V gene lost 2 bases and the J gene lost 1 base, with 16 bases spanning the gap. The CDR3 is 17 residues long. CDR3 protein: CASSLVGGSSRTDTQYF. The CDR3 DNA sequence: TGTGCCAGCAGCTTAGTGGGGGGCAGCTCCCGCACAGATACGCAGTATTTT. The variable domain in full, completed from reference TRBV7-3 and TRBJ2-3, reads GAGVSQTPSNKVTEKGKYVELRCDPISGHTALYWYRQSLGQGPEFLIYFQGTGAADDSGLPNDRFFAVRPEGSVSTLKIQRTERGDSAVYLCASSLVGGSSRTDTQYFGPGTRLTVL.

J is TRBJ2-4 and V is TRBV11-2; 15 bases fit TRBD2. The V segment lost 11 bases and the J segment 3 bases; nucleotides outside the gene matches: 17. Germline V gene sequence: CDR1 SGHAT, CDR2 FQNNGV. The CDR3 consists of 19 residues. The DNA of the CDR3 is TGTGCCTTCTGTTTAGGGCAGGGGACTAGCGGGAGGTTCAAAAACATTCAGTACTTC. This codes for CAFCLGQGTSGRFKNIQYF.

This chain connects TRBV5-1 to TRBJ2-3; 7 nucleotides line up with TRBD1. Germline V gene sequence: CDR1 SGHRS, CDR2 YFSETQ. The CDR3 sequence is 16 residues long. J gave up 2 bases and V 2 bases, and 8 bases lay outside the gene matches. The CDR3 here is CASSFPDREITDTQYF. For the CDR3, the DNA is TGCGCCAGCAGCTTCCCTGACAGGGAGATCACAGATACGCAGTATTTT.